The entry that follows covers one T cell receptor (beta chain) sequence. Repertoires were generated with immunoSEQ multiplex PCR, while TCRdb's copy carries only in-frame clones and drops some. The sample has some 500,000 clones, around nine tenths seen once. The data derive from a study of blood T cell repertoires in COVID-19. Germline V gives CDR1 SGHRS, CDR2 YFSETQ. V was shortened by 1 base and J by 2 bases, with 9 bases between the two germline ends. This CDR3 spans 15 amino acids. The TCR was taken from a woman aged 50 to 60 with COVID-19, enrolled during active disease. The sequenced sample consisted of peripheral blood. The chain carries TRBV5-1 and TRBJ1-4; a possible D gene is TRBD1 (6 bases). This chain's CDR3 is CASSLSGVTNEKLFF. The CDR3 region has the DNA TGCGCCAGCAGCTTGTCAGGGGTGACTAATGAAAAACTGTTTTTT.